A single sample is the source of the 27 T cell receptor beta chains below, sequenced in a study of T cells in Graves' hyperthyroidism and ophthalmopathy. Amplified TCR beta CDR3 regions came from RNA transcripts. The HTBI set primed first-round TCR CDR3 RT-PCR. TCRdb re-analysed the multiplex PCR reads in MiXCR, keeping a single row per CDR3 protein. Here the sample spans 380,000 or so distinct CDR3 sequences, about 14% being singletons. Sequenced material: blood. The receptors shown here come from a man aged 25-40 years with Graves' hyperthyroidism that later progressed to Graves' ophthalmopathy.

The chain links TRBV7-9 to TRBJ2-2; 7 positions agree with TRBD2. With V trimmed by 10 bases and J by 1 base, 3 bases remained unmatched. The germline CDR1 and CDR2 sequences are SEHNR and FQNEAQ (reference sequence). The CDR3 consists of 13 residues. CDR3 region: CAKAGRNTGELFF. CDR3 nucleotides: TGTGCCAAAGCGGGACGGAACACCGGGGAGCTGTTTTTT.

This clonotype was counted at least ten times. J is TRBJ1-4 and V is TRBV11-2; D unclear. The germline gives CDR1 SGHAT, CDR2 FQNNGV. The CDR3 runs 13 residues. The V end lost 4 bases, the J end lost 8 bases, and 11 bases lay between the germline ends. The CDR3 sequence: CASSSGLREKLFF. CDR3 coding DNA: TGTGCCAGCAGCTCCGGACTCCGGGAAAAACTGTTTTTT.

On this clonotype itself: A read error is possible here, since a much larger clone lies one base away. This chain connects TRBV12-3 or TRBV12-4 to TRBJ1-2, with D possibly being TRBD1 (6 bases). The CDR3 loop spans 12 amino acids. The CDR3 nucleotides are TGTGCCAGCAGTTTTACAGGGTTTGGCCACACCTTC. It encodes CASSFTGFGHTF.

Here the CDR3 reads CASSYFAGEREEQYF. The CDR3 DNA sequence: TGTGCCAGCAGTTACTTTGCGGGGGAACGAGAAGAGCAGTACTTC. The chain is built from TRBV6-6 and TRBJ2-7; TRBD2 agrees at 7 bases. The germline V gene has CDR1 MNHNY and CDR2 SVGAGI (reference sequence). V was clipped by 1 base and J by 7 bases; unmatched bases: 10. The CDR3 is 15 residues long.

Many counts were recorded for this clonotype. The chain links TRBV28 to TRBJ2-3; possibly TRBD1 for D (5 bases). The CDR3 runs 15 residues. V was clipped by 2 bases and J by 4 bases, with 13 bases between them. CDR1 is MDHEN, CDR2 SYDVKM, per germline. CDR3 sequence: CASSLAGISPDTQYF. CDR3 nucleotides: TGTGCCAGCAGTTTAGCAGGGATAAGCCCAGATACGCAGTATTTT.

This clonotype was seen at least ten times. The gene calls are TRBV12-3 or TRBV12-4 and TRBJ2-7; possible D gene TRBD1, 6 bases. V was shortened by 1 base and J by 3 bases, with 10 bases between the two germline ends. This CDR3 contains 14 residues. CDR3 sequence: CASSLGGPGYEQYF. The CDR3 bases are TGTGCCAGCAGTTTAGGGGGGCCAGGCTACGAGCAGTACTTC.

This clonotype was observed a single time. The chain recombines TRBV20-1 with TRBJ1-2, with a tentative D call TRBD1 (6 bases). Germline V gives CDR1 DFQATT, CDR2 SNEGSKA (reference sequence). The CDR3 is 12 amino acids. V was shortened by 0 bases and J by 10 bases, with 12 bases between the two germline ends. The DNA of the CDR3 is TGCAGTGCTAGAGATGACAGGTTTCACTACACCTTC. It encodes CSARDDRFHYTF.

Points on this clonotype: A junction end diverges from the germline sequence, so it may reflect a read error. The chain employs TRBV5-5 and TRBJ1-2; tentatively, D is TRBD1 (5 bases). The CDR3 consists of 15 residues. From germline, CDR1 is SGHKS and CDR2 YYEKEE (reference sequence). CDR3 sequence (DNA): TGCGCCAGCAGCTTGGGGCAGGGAGTAGGCTATGGCTACACCTTC. As protein: CASSLGQGVGYGYTF.

The chain has TRBV20-1 and TRBJ1-2, with 10 bases fitting TRBD1. The germline V gene encodes CDR1 DFQATT and CDR2 SNEGSKA (reference sequence). The CDR3 contains 12 residues. This CDR3 is CSATGGSRGYTF. The CDR3 DNA follows: TGCAGCGCGACAGGGGGCTCTCGTGGCTACACCTTC.

The rearrangement links TRBV28 to TRBJ2-2; D is perhaps TRBD2 (5 bases). This CDR3 has 15 residues. The V gene's germline CDR1 is MDHEN and CDR2 SYDVKM. V lost 2 bases to trimming and J lost 6 bases, with 13 bases between them. CDR3 nucleotide sequence: TGTGCCAGCAGTTTAAGGGAGATCGACTCCGGGGAGCTGTTTTTT. This codes for CASSLREIDSGELFF.

The rearrangement links TRBV10-3 to TRBJ2-3; 11 bases match TRBD2. The CDR3 has 14 residues. The V segment lost 5 bases and the J segment 4 bases; nucleotides outside the gene matches: 2. The germline CDR1 and CDR2 sequences are ENHRY and SYGVKD. The CDR3 loop is CAISPGLAADTQYF. The DNA for the CDR3 is TGTGCCATCAGTCCGGGACTAGCGGCAGATACGCAGTATTTT.

The sample holds many counts of this clonotype. The CDR3 nucleotides are TGCAGTGCTCGGCGGCCGGGACAGCCAGAGACCCAGTACTTC. Its translation: CSARRPGQPETQYF. V is TRBV20-1 and J is TRBJ2-5; TRBD1 agrees at 7 bases. This CDR3 spans 14 amino acids. From germline, CDR1 is DFQATT and CDR2 SNEGSKA (reference sequence). Trimming took 5 bases from V and 4 from J; bases not matched to a gene: 10.

This clonotype was seen many times. The rearrangement joins TRBV20-1 to TRBJ2-1; 8 bases agree with TRBD1. The CDR3 sequence is 13 residues long. The V segment lost 6 bases and the J segment 3 bases; nucleotides outside the gene matches: 4. In germline, CDR1 is DFQATT, CDR2 SNEGSKA (reference sequence). Written as DNA, the CDR3 is TGCAGTGCCACGGACAGGGACTACAATGAGCAGTTCTTC. It yields the protein CSATDRDYNEQFF.

As to this clonotype: With a much larger clone just one base away, this may be a read error. Because the CDR3 is missing its conserved closing phenylalanine or tryptophan, this is likely a read error. The chain is built from TRBV12-3 or TRBV12-4 and TRBJ1-2, with a tentative D call TRBD1 (5 bases). The V and J ends lost 6 bases and 6 bases respectively, with 20 bases between them. The CDR3 is 15 residues long. As DNA, the CDR3 is TGTGCCAGCAGCCCCACCCCCGAGGACACCAATGGCTACACCCTC. This codes for CASSPTPEDTNGYTL.

The sample holds many counts of this clonotype. In nucleotides, the CDR3 is TGTGCCAGCAGTCCCGACAGGGGACAGAGTGGCTACACCTTC. Protein sequence: CASSPDRGQSGYTF. V and J are TRBV12-3 or TRBV12-4 and TRBJ1-2, with 8 bases that match TRBD1. Germline trimming cut 5 bases from V and 7 bases from J; bases unmatched to any gene: 9. CDR3 length equals 14 residues.

This clonotype appeared many times. The rearrangement links TRBV28 to TRBJ2-2; TRBD1 aligns across 10 bases. Trimming removed 3 bases from V and 5 bases from J; junction bases left unmatched: 6. The CDR3 length is 16 residues. Germline V CDR1 and CDR2: MDHEN, SYDVKM. The CDR3 region has the DNA TGTGCCAGCAGTTTGCCCGGGACAGGGGATACCGGGGAGCTGTTTTTT. Translation gives CASSLPGTGDTGELFF.

This clonotype has ten or more counts. This rearrangement joins TRBV9 to TRBJ2-7; maybe TRBD1 (6 bases). This CDR3 comprises 15 residues. V was trimmed by 4 bases and J by 3 bases, leaving 17 bases between them. Germline values: CDR1 SGDLS, CDR2 YYNGEE. The CDR3 nucleotides are TGTGCCAGCAGCTCTACAGGGAGTCCAAACTACGAGCAGTACTTC. This encodes CASSSTGSPNYEQYF.

The chain uses TRBV7-8 and TRBJ2-5, with D perhaps given as TRBD1 or TRBD2 (6 bases each). The CDR3 length is 16 residues. Germline CDR1 SGHVS, CDR2 FQNEAQ. The V and J ends lost 2 bases and 3 bases respectively, with 16 bases between them. CDR3 protein: CASSLRYRGAEETQYF. CDR3 nucleotides: TGTGCCAGCAGCTTACGGTATAGGGGGGCCGAAGAGACCCAGTACTTC.

This clonotype was counted at least ten times. This sequence joins TRBV30 and TRBJ2-7; possible D gene TRBD2, 6 bases. Germline V gene sequence: CDR1 GTSNPN, CDR2 SVGIG (reference sequence). This CDR3 spans 16 amino acids. Deletions cut 1 base from V and 2 bases from J, with 18 bases between. The CDR3 spells CAWSAPFRDWTYEQYF. DNA for the CDR3: TGTGCCTGGAGTGCCCCCTTCCGGGACTGGACCTACGAGCAGTACTTC. The complete variable domain, with remaining parts taken from reference TRBV30 and TRBJ2-7, reads SQTIHQWPATLVQPVGSPLSLECTVEGTSNPNLYWYRQAAGRGLQLLFYSVGIGQISSEVPQNLSASRPQDRQFILSSKKLLLSDSGFYLCAWSAPFRDWTYEQYFGPGTRLTVT.

This clonotype came up many times. This chain joins TRBV2 and TRBJ1-5, with no clear D. V was shortened by 3 bases and J by 6 bases, with 12 bases between the two germline ends. This CDR3 has 14 residues. Germline V CDR1 and CDR2: SNHLY, FYNNEI. In DNA, the CDR3 is TGTGCCAGCAGTGAGGGGTGGGGATCTCAGCCCCAGCATTTT. Its translation: CASSEGWGSQPQHF.

The genes are TRBV9 and TRBJ2-3; a weak D match, TRBD2 (5 bases). Trimming shortened V by 4 bases and J by 1 base, and 13 bases separated the two germline ends. The CDR3 has 15 amino acids. Germline V gene sequence: CDR1 SGDLS, CDR2 YYNGEE. The CDR3 protein is CASSQPGVGTDTQYF. CDR3 nucleotide sequence: TGTGCCAGCAGCCAGCCCGGGGTAGGCACAGATACGCAGTATTTT.

This chain joins TRBV28 and TRBJ1-6, with D tentatively TRBD1 (6 bases). Germline CDR1 and CDR2: MDHEN and SYDVKM. V was clipped by 8 bases and J by 7 bases, with 15 bases between them. The CDR3 length is 14 residues. This CDR3 is CASGRHRENSPLHF. The CDR3 coding sequence is TGTGCCAGCGGCCGTCACAGGGAGAATTCACCCCTCCACTTT. The full variable domain, its missing parts supplied by reference TRBV28 and TRBJ1-6, is DVKVTQSSRYLVKRTGEKVFLECVQDMDHENMFWYRQDPGLGLRLIYFSYDVKMKEKGDIPEGYSVSREKKERFSLILESASTNQTSMYLCASGRHRENSPLHFGNGTRLTVT.

This clonotype was observed at least ten times. The chain employs TRBV3-1 and TRBJ2-4, with 9 bases matching TRBD1. The CDR3 contains 14 residues. In germline, CDR1 is LGHDT, CDR2 YNNKEL (reference sequence). The J segment lost 7 bases and the V segment lost 1 base, leaving 2 bases of the junction unmatched. In nucleotides, the CDR3 is TGTGCCAGCAGCCAAGGCGACAGGGGGAACATTCAGTACTTC. Its protein is CASSQGDRGNIQYF. Using reference TRBV3-1 and TRBJ2-4 for the parts outside the CDR3, the full variable domain is DTAVSQTPKYLVTQMGNDKSIKCEQNLGHDTMYWYKQDSKKFLKIMFSYNNKELIINETVPNRFSPKSPDKAHLNLHINSLELGDSAVYFCASSQGDRGNIQYFGAGTRLSVL.

This clonotype occurred many times. V usage is TRBV7-8 and J usage is TRBJ1-4, with 7 bases aligning to TRBD1. CDR3 length equals 15 residues. J lost 3 bases, V lost 5 bases, and 6 bases had no gene match. The germline V gene encodes CDR1 SGHVS and CDR2 FQNEAQ. CDR3 nucleotide sequence: TGTGCCAGCAGCGCCCGGGACAGTCCTAATGAAAAACTGTTTTTT. Its translation: CASSARDSPNEKLFF.

This clonotype has ten or more counts. The rearrangement uses TRBV11-2 and TRBJ2-7; possibly TRBD1 for D (6 bases). Trimming took 1 base from V and 4 from J, leaving 11 bases between them. The germline V gene encodes CDR1 SGHAT and CDR2 FQNNGV. The CDR3 is 14 amino acids. Here the CDR3 reads CASSLGGGGYEQYF. The CDR3 region has the DNA TGTGCCAGCAGCTTAGGAGGGGGTGGTTACGAGCAGTACTTC.

This clonotype was seen ten or more times. This sequence joins TRBV10-3 and TRBJ2-5, with TRBD2 matching 11 bases. This CDR3 has 14 residues. In germline, CDR1 is ENHRY, CDR2 SYGVKD. With 11 bases clipped from V and 0 bases from J, the junction kept 5 bases outside the gene matches. The CDR3 DNA reads TGTGCCTCGAAACTAGCGGGGGACCAAGAGACCCAGTACTTC. Its translation: CASKLAGDQETQYF.

The CDR3 sequence: CASSQVARGRGETQYF. The CDR3 DNA sequence: TGCGCCAGCAGCCAAGTCGCCAGGGGGCGCGGGGAGACCCAGTACTTC. The chain is built from TRBV4-1 and TRBJ2-5; TRBD1 matches 8 bases. V lost 1 base and J lost 5; bases outside the gene matches: 9. The CDR3 sequence is 16 residues long. The germline V gene encodes CDR1 MGHRA and CDR2 YSYEKL.